This T cell receptor (beta chain) was sequenced in a study of blood T cell repertoires in COVID-19. Study-level background: The United States, Italy and Spain supplied acute and convalescent COVID-19 samples. The cDNA or gDNA used as material had been derived from T cells, B-cell-depleted T cells, or PBMCs.

Original processing methods: It was from reference gene primer amplification that nucleated cell counts were estimated. TCRdb's table, derived via immunoSEQ multiplex PCR, lists solely in-frame clones and lacks some. The DNA gave D and trimming, while V, J and clone size come from that table. The profile covers around 70,000 clones, with 65% to 85% appearing a single time and 15% to 20% taken by the ten largest. Deletions cut 4 bases from V and 0 bases from J, with 16 bases between. Germline loops: CDR1 SGHRS, CDR2 YFSETQ. The CDR3 length is 16 residues. Specimen: peripheral blood. This sequence originates from a woman between 55 and 75 years old with acute or convalescent COVID-19. This rearrangement joins TRBV5-1 to TRBJ1-2; maybe TRBD1 (6 bases). The CDR3 DNA is TGCGCCAGCAGCCGCAATCCGGACAGTACTAACTATGGCTACACCTTC. Translation gives CASSRNPDSTNYGYTF. The full variable domain, rest sourced from reference TRBV5-1 and TRBJ1-2, is KAGVTQTPRYLIKTRGQQVTLSCSPISGHRSVSWYQQTPGQGLQFLFEYFSETQRNKGNFPGRFSGRQFSNSRSEMNVSTLELGDSALYLCASSRNPDSTNYGYTFGSGTRLTVV.